Listed here are 16 T cell receptor beta chains from one sample, sequenced in a study of cytomegalovirus exposure and HLA in healthy donors. Both 60 Vbeta primers and 13 Jbeta primers went into the PCR. Clones were sequenced by immunoSEQ multiplex PCR, and TCRdb holds only the in-frame ones, with some missing. The sample records 240,000 or so clones, roughly 80% being singletons. The material sequenced was PBMCs. These receptors were obtained from a woman aged 40 to 55 in good health and CMV-seropositive.

This chain links TRBV2 with TRBJ2-1; 9 bases line up with TRBD2. CDR1 SNHLY and CDR2 FYNNEI come from the germline V gene. CDR3 size: 16 residues. J lost 10 bases, V lost 1 base, and 11 bases had no gene match. The CDR3 loop is CASSEEGLAPGIEQFF. CDR3 DNA: TGTGCCAGCAGTGAAGAGGGACTAGCCCCGGGGATAGAGCAGTTCTTC.

The chain carries TRBV25-1 and TRBJ1-4; D remains ambiguous. Germline V CDR1 and CDR2: MGHDK, SYGVNS. The CDR3 spans 14 residues. Trimming left V 2 bases short and J 7 bases short, with 11 bases between. CDR3 bases: TGTGCCAGCAGTGAAAGAGGAACGGGTGAAAAACTGTTTTTT. It encodes CASSERGTGEKLFF.

The chain's CDR3 is CASSPTRDSTDTQYF. CDR3 in DNA: TGTGCCAGCAGTCCGACTAGGGACAGCACAGATACGCAGTATTTT. V gene TRBV6-4 combines with J gene TRBJ2-3; a weak D match, TRBD2 (6 bases). The CDR3 has 15 residues. Germline V gene lookup returns CDR1 MRHNA and CDR2 SNTAGT. V was trimmed by 5 bases and J by 0 bases, leaving 12 bases between them.

The chain carries TRBV11-3 and TRBJ2-7; tentative D call: TRBD2 (6 bases). This CDR3 comprises 17 residues. Trimming took 0 bases from V and 0 from J, leaving 15 bases between them. Germline values: CDR1 SGHNT, CDR2 YENEEA. The CDR3 spells CASSLEGWGVSSYEQYF. The DNA for the CDR3 is TGTGCCAGCAGCTTAGAAGGTTGGGGGGTGAGCTCCTACGAGCAGTACTTC.

A few counts support this clone. Other nucleotide sequences in the sample specify the same CDR3. The chain joins TRBV12-5 to TRBJ1-1, with D unclear. Trimming removed 8 bases from V and 4 bases from J, with 8 bases in between. Germline lookup yields CDR1 LGHNT and CDR2 FRNRAP. The length of the CDR3 is 11 residues. The CDR3 nucleotides are TGTGCTAGTCGATCGGTCACTGAAGCTTTCTTT. Translation: CASRSVTEAFF. Together with reference TRBV12-5 and TRBJ1-1, the CDR3 gives the full variable domain: DARVTQTPRHKVTEMGQEVTMRCQPILGHNTVFWYRQTMMQGLELLAYFRNRAPLDDSGMPKDRFSAEMPDATLATLKIQPSEPRDSAVYFCASRSVTEAFFGQGTRLTVV.

The chain recombines TRBV21-1 with TRBJ2-3; TRBD1, the D gene given by the table, was not confirmed from the DNA. TRBV21-1 is described as a pseudogene. The CDR3 runs to 18 residues. As DNA, the CDR3 is TGTGCCAGCAGCAACCGAAGGGAGCGGACAGGGGCGTCAGATACGCAGTATTTT. Translated, it gives CASSNRRERTGASDTQYF.

The gene calls are TRBV19 and TRBJ1-5; 8 bases match TRBD1. CDR1 and CDR2 (germline): LNHDA, SQIVND (reference sequence). The V segment lost 1 base and the J segment 3 bases; nucleotides outside the gene matches: 2. The CDR3 is 15 amino acids. CDR3 region: CASSIGTGYNQPQHF. The CDR3 DNA sequence: TGTGCCAGTAGTATAGGGACAGGGTACAATCAGCCCCAGCATTTT.

The chain combines TRBV19 with TRBJ2-1, with D possibly matching TRBD2 (6 bases). The CDR3 is 15 amino acids. V shed 8 bases and J shed 1 base, with 15 bases lying between them. Germline CDR1 and CDR2: LNHDA and SQIVND (reference sequence). The CDR3 DNA reads as TGTGCCAGTCTGCAGGCGGGGCGTTCCTACAATGAGCAGTTCTTC. This codes for CASLQAGRSYNEQFF.

This clone was seen a few times. This chain joins TRBV7-9 and TRBJ1-3, with D uncertain. V was cut by 10 bases and J by 4 bases, with 5 bases left in between. This CDR3 has 10 residues. CDR1 and CDR2 (germline): SEHNR, FQNEAQ (reference sequence). In DNA, the CDR3 is TGTGCCACCTTGGGAAACACCATATATTTT. It is translated as CATLGNTIYF.

In this sample, this clone turned up once. This rearrangement joins TRBV2 to TRBJ1-1; 8 nucleotides align to TRBD1. Germline CDR1 and CDR2: SNHLY and FYNNEI. The V gene end was trimmed by 9 bases and the J gene end by 1 base; junction bases not matched to a gene: 1. The CDR3 spans 12 residues. CDR3 nucleotide sequence: TGTGCCAGTGGACAGGGGAACACTGAAGCTTTCTTT. Its translation: CASGQGNTEAFF.

This clone is a singleton in its sample. The chain carries TRBV5-1 and TRBJ2-5; 8 positions agree with TRBD1. Per germline, CDR1 SGHRS and CDR2 YFSETQ. Trimming cost V 0 bases and J 5 bases; bases outside gene matches: 9. This CDR3 region has 16 residues. The CDR3 protein is CASSLALGQGSETQYF. CDR3 DNA sequence: TGCGCCAGCAGCTTGGCCCTAGGACAGGGATCGGAGACCCAGTACTTC.

The J gene is TRBJ2-5, the V gene TRBV27; weak D call: TRBD1 (5 bases). With 5 bases removed from V and 1 base from J, the gap between germline ends came to 5 bases. CDR1 is MNHEY and CDR2 is SMNVEV in the germline V gene (reference sequence). There are 12 residues in the CDR3. This CDR3 is CASSTGQETQYF. The CDR3 bases are TGTGCCAGCAGTACAGGCCAAGAGACCCAGTACTTC.

V usage is TRBV4-3 and J usage is TRBJ1-2; D may be TRBD1 (6 bases). Germline values: CDR1 LGHNA, CDR2 YSLEER. The CDR3 spans 14 residues. V was pared by 3 bases and J by 6 bases, with 14 bases between. The CDR3, as DNA: TGCGCCAGCAGCCATGGACAGCCTTTCGATGGCTACACCTTC. This gives the protein CASSHGQPFDGYTF.

The chain employs TRBV7-6 and TRBJ2-7; 10 bases map to TRBD1. The CDR3 length is 15 residues. CDR1 SGHVS and CDR2 FNYEAQ come from the germline V gene. With V trimmed by 5 bases and J by 2 bases, 6 bases remained unmatched. As DNA, the CDR3 is TGTGCCAGCAGCGCCCGGACAGGGGGAACCTACGAGCAGTACTTC. The encoded protein is CASSARTGGTYEQYF.

The CDR3: CVTKAGVNYGYTF. CDR3 DNA: TGTGTCACAAAGGCCGGGGTCAACTATGGCTACACCTTC. The chain employs TRBV6-5 and TRBJ1-2; D unresolved. The length of the CDR3 is 13 residues. The germline V gene encodes CDR1 MNHEY and CDR2 SVGAGI.

This clone was found a few times. CDR3 coding DNA: TGTGCCAGCAGGGACCGCGGCGCGGGAGAGGAAGCTTTCTTT. Its translation is CASRDRGAGEEAFF. The genes are TRBV6-5 and TRBJ1-1; D call uncertain. Germline V CDR1 and CDR2: MNHEY, SVGAGI. The CDR3 runs 14 residues. V lost 6 bases, J lost 8 bases, and 19 bases lay in between.